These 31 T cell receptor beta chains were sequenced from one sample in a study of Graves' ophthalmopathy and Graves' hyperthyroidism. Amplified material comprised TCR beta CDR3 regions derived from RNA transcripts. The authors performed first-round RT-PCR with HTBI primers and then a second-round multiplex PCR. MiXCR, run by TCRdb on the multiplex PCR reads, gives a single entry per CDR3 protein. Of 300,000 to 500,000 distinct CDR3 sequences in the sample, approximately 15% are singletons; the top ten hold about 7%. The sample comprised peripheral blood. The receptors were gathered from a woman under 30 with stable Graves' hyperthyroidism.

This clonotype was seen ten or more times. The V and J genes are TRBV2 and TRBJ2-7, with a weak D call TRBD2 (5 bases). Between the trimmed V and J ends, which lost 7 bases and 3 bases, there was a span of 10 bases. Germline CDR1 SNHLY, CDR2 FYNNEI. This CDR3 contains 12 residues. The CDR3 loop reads CASTRAGYEQYF. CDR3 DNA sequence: TGTGCCAGCACTAGGGCGGGCTACGAGCAGTACTTC.

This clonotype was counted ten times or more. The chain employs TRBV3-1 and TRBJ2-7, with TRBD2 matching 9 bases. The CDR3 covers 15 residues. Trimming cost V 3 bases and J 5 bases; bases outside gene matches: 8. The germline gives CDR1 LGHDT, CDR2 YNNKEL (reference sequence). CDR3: CASSQEGLATDEQYF. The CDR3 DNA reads TGTGCCAGCAGCCAGGAAGGACTAGCGACCGACGAGCAGTACTTC.

The CDR3 DNA follows: TGTGCCAGCGATACCGTACAGGGAAGAGAGACCCAGTACTTC. Translation gives CASDTVQGRETQYF. The V and J genes are TRBV28 and TRBJ2-5; D might be TRBD1 (6 bases). The CDR3 covers 14 residues. Trimming removed 8 bases at V and 4 bases at J, with 17 bases between. CDR1 and CDR2 (germline): MDHEN, SYDVKM.

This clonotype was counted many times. The CDR3 loop is CASSAQAGESYEQYF. The CDR3 DNA reads as TGTGCCAGCAGCGCCCAGGCGGGTGAATCCTACGAGCAGTACTTC. The V call is TRBV9, the J call TRBJ2-7, with D tentatively TRBD2 (5 bases). The CDR3 runs 15 residues. Between the trimmed V and J ends, which lost 3 bases and 1 base, there was a span of 14 bases. Looked up from germline, CDR1 is SGDLS and CDR2 is YYNGEE.

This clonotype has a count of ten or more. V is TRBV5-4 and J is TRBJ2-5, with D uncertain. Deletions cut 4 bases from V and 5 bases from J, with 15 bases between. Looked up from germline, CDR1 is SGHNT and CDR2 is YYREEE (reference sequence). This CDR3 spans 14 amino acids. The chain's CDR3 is CASSPDWRRETQYF. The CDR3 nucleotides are TGTGCCAGCAGCCCCGATTGGAGACGGGAGACCCAGTACTTC. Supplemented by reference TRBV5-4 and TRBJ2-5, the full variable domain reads ETGVTQSPTHLIKTRGQQVTLRCSSQSGHNTVSWYQQALGQGPQFIFQYYREEENGRGNFPPRFSGLQFPNYSSELNVNALELDDSALYLCASSPDWRRETQYFGPGTRLLVL.

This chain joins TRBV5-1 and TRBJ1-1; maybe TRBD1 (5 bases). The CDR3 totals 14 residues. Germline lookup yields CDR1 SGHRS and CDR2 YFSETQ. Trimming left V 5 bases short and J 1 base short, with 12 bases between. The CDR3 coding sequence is TGCGCCAGCAGGGCCGGGACTGGGAACACTGAAGCTTTCTTT. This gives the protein CASRAGTGNTEAFF.

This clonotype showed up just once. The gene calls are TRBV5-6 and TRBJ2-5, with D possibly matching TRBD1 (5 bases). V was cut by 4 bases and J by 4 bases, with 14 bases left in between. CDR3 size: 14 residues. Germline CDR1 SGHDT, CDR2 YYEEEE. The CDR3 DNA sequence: TGTGCCAGCAGCAACTTAGGGGCAGGAGAGACCCAGTACTTC. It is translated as CASSNLGAGETQYF.

CDR3 DNA: TGTGCCAGCAGCCCCCCGCGGGGGACGAATAGCAATCAGCCCCAGCATTTT. Translation: CASSPPRGTNSNQPQHF. This sequence joins TRBV28 and TRBJ1-5, with D perhaps matching TRBD1 (5 bases). This CDR3 comprises 17 residues. Germline V CDR1 and CDR2: MDHEN, SYDVKM. V lost 6 bases to trimming and J lost 0 bases, with 18 bases between them.

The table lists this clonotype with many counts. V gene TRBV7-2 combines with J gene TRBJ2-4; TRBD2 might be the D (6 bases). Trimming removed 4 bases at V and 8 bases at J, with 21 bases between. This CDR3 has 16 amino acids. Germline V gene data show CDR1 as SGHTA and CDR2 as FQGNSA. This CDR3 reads CASSSWGVESEDIQYF. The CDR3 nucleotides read TGTGCCAGCAGCTCCTGGGGGGTGGAGAGTGAGGACATTCAGTACTTC.

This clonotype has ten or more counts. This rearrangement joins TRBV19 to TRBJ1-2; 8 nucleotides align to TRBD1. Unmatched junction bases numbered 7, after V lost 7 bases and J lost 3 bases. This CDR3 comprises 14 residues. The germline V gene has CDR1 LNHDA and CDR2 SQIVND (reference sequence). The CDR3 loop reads CASTGQGAYYGYTF. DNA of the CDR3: TGTGCCAGTACCGGACAGGGCGCGTACTATGGCTACACCTTC.

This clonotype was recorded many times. The CDR3 protein is CASSSGRRHTEAFF. DNA of the CDR3: TGTGCCAGCAGCTCTGGACGGAGGCACACTGAAGCTTTCTTT. V and J are TRBV13 and TRBJ1-1; D gene ambiguous. Trimming shortened V by 4 bases and J by 3 bases, and 12 bases separated the two germline ends. The V gene's germline CDR1 is PRHDT and CDR2 FYEKMQ (reference sequence). This CDR3 has 14 residues.

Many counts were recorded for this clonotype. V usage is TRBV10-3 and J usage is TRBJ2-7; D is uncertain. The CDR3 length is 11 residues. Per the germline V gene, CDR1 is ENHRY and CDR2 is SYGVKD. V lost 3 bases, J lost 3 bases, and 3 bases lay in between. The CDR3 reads CAISDSYEQYF. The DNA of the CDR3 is TGTGCCATCAGTGATAGCTACGAGCAGTACTTC.

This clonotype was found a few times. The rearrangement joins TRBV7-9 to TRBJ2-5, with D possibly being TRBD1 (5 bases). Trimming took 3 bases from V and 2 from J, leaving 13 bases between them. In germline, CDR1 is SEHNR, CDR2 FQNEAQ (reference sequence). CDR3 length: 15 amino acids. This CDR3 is CASSFPQGWQETQYF. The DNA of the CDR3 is TGTGCCAGCAGCTTTCCCCAGGGATGGCAAGAGACCCAGTACTTC.

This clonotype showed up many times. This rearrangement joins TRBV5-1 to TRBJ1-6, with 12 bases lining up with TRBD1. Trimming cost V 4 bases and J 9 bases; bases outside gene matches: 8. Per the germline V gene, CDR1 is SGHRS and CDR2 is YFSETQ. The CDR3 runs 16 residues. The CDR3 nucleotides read TGCGCCAGCAGCGCTGGGACAGGGGGCTCGGGTTCACCCCTCCACTTT. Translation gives CASSAGTGGSGSPLHF. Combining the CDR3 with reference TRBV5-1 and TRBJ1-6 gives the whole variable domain KAGVTQTPRYLIKTRGQQVTLSCSPISGHRSVSWYQQTPGQGLQFLFEYFSETQRNKGNFPGRFSGRQFSNSRSEMNVSTLELGDSALYLCASSAGTGGSGSPLHFGNGTRLTVT.

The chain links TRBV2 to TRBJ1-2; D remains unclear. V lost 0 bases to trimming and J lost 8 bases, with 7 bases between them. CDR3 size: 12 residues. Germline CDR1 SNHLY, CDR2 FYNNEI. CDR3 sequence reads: CASSEARRGYTF. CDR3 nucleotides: TGTGCCAGCAGTGAAGCGCGGAGGGGCTACACCTTC.

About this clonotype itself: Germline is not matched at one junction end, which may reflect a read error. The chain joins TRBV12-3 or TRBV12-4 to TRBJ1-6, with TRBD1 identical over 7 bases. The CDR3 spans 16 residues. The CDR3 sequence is CASGPGTVLPNSALHF. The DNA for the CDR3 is TGTGCCAGCGGACCCGGGACAGTGTTACCTAATTCAGCCCTCCACTTT.

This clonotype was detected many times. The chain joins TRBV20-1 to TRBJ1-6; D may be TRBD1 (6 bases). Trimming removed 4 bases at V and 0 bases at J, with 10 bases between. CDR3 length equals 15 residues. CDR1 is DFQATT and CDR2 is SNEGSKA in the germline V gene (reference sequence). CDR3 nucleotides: TGCAGTGCTACATGGGACAACTCCTATAATTCACCCCTCCACTTT. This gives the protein CSATWDNSYNSPLHF.

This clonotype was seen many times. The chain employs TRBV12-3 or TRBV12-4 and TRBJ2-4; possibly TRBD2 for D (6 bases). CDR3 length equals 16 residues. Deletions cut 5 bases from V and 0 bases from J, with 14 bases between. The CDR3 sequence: CASSTSGLLAKNIQYF. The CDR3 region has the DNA TGTGCCAGCAGTACATCGGGACTTCTAGCCAAAAACATTCAGTACTTC.

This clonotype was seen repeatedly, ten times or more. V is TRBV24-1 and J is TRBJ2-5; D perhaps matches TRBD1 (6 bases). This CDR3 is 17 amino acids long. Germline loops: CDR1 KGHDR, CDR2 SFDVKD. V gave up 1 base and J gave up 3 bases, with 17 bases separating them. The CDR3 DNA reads TGTGCCACCAGTGATTTCCAACAGGGAAGTCACAAAGAGACCCAGTACTTC. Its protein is CATSDFQQGSHKETQYF.

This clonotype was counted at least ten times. CDR3 bases: TGTGCCAGCAGCTCCCGGTCGACAGATAACTATGGCTACACCTTC. The encoded protein is CASSSRSTDNYGYTF. The V call is TRBV11-3, the J call TRBJ1-2, with D possibly being TRBD1 (5 bases). The CDR3 sequence is 15 residues long. Germline loops: CDR1 SGHNT, CDR2 YENEEA. The ends were cut back, 4 bases at V and 1 base at J, with 13 bases in the middle.

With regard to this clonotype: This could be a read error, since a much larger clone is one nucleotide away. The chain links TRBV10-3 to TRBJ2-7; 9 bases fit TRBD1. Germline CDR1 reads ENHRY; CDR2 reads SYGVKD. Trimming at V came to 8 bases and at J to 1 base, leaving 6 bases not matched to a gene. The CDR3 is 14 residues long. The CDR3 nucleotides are TGTGCCATCTGGAGACAGGGGGGATCCTACGAGCAGTACTTC. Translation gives CAIWRQGGSYEQYF.

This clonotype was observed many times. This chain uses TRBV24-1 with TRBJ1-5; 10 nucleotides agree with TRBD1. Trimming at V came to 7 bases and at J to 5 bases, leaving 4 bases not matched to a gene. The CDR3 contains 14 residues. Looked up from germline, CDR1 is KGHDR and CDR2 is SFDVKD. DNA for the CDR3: TGTGCCACCAGGGGGACAGGGGCTGATCAGCCCCAGCATTTT. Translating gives CATRGTGADQPQHF.

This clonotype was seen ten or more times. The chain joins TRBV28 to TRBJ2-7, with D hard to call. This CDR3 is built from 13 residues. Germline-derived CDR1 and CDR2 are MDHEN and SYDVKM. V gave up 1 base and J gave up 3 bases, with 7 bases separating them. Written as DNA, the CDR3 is TGTGCCAGCAGTTTATTAGCCAACTACGAGCAGTACTTC. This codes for CASSLLANYEQYF.

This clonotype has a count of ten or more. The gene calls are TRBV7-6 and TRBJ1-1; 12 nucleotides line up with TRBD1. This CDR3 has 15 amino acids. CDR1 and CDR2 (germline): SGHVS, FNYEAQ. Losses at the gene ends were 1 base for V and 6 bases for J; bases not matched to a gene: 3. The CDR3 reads CASSLGGQGAPEAFF. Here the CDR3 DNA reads TGTGCCAGCAGCTTAGGGGGACAGGGGGCCCCTGAAGCTTTCTTT. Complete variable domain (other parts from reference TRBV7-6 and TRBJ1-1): GAGVSQSPRYKVTKRGQDVALRCDPISGHVSLYWYRQALGQGPEFLTYFNYEAQQDKSGLPNDRFSAERPEGSISTLTIQRTEQRDSAMYRCASSLGGQGAPEAFFGQGTRLTVV.

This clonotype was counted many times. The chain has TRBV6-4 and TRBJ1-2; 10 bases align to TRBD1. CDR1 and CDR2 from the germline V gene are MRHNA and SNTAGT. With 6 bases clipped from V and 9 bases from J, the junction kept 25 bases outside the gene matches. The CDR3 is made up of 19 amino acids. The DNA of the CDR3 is TGTGCCAGCAGGTCGATGAAAGGGGCTGGTGGGGGACAGGGGTTCAGCTACACCTTC. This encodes CASRSMKGAGGGQGFSYTF.

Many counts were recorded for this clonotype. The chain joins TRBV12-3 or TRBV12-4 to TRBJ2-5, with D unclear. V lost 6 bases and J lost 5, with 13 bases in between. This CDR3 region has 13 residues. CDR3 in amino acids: CASSLTKQETQYF. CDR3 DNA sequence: TGTGCCAGCAGCTTGACAAAGCAGGAGACCCAGTACTTC.

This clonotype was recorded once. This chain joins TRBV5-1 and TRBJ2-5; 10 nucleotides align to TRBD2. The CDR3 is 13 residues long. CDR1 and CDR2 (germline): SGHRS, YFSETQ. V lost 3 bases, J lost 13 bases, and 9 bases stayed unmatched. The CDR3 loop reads CASSSLSGGPAYF. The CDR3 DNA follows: TGCGCCAGCAGCTCCCTTAGCGGGGGGCCCGCGTACTTC.

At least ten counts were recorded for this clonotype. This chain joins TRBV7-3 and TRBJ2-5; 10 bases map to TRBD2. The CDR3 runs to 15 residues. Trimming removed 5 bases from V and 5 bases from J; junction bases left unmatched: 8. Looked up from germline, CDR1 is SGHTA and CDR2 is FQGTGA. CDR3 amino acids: CASSPTAGGLETQYF. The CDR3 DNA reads TGTGCCAGCAGCCCTACAGCGGGGGGGCTGGAGACCCAGTACTTC.

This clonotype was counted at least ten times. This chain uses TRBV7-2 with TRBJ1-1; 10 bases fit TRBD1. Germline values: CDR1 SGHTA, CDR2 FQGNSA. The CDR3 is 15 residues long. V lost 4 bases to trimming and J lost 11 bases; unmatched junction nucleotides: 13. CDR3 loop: CASSWTGTGAFGAFF. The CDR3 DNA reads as TGTGCCAGCAGCTGGACCGGGACAGGGGCCTTTGGGGCTTTCTTT.

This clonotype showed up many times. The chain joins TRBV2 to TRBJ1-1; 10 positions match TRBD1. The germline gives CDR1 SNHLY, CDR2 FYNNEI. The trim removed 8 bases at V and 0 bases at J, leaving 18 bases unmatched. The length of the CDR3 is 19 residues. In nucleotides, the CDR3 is TGTGCCAGCCCCCCCCGAGCATTCCGGGACAGGGGCCTGAACACTGAAGCTTTCTTT. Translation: CASPPRAFRDRGLNTEAFF.

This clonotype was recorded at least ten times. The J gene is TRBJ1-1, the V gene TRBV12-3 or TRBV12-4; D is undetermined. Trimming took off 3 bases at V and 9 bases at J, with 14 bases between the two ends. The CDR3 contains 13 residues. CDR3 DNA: TGTGCCAGCAGTTTGCAGGTTAGGGCGAAAGCTTTCTTT. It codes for CASSLQVRAKAFF.